The T cell receptor beta chain under discussion was sequenced for a study of blood T cell repertoires in COVID-19. The method was immunoSEQ multiplex PCR; TCRdb's version includes in-frame clones alone and lacks a portion of them. The sample shows some 150,000 clones, about three quarters of them seen only once. Per the germline V gene, CDR1 is LNHDA and CDR2 is SQIVND (reference sequence). There are 13 residues in the CDR3. Trimming left V 0 bases short and J 7 bases short, with 9 bases between. This TCR was recovered from a man older than 75 with acute or convalescent COVID-19. Sequencing used peripheral blood. The J gene is TRBJ1-2, the V gene TRBV19; D not certain. The CDR3 region is CASSIDLITGYTF. The DNA for the CDR3 is TGTGCCAGTAGTATAGATCTAATAACTGGCTACACCTTC.